This TCR beta chain was identified during a study of blood T cell repertoires in COVID-19. There are a few counts of this clone. The V end lost 6 bases, the J end lost 1 base, and 14 bases lay between the germline ends. This CDR3 comprises 15 residues. The germline gives CDR1 SNHLY, CDR2 FYNNEI. Original methodology: Reference gene primer amplification in the assay estimated nucleated cell counts. Only in-frame clones appear in the TCRdb table, and some are missing; sequencing was by immunoSEQ multiplex PCR. V and J calls and clone size follow that table, whereas D and trimming were derived from the DNA. The table includes tens of thousands of clones, roughly 89% detected once.

What was sequenced was peripheral blood. The chain carries TRBV2 and TRBJ2-3; maybe TRBD1 (6 bases). The source of this sequence is a woman aged 45-65 years with acute or convalescent COVID-19. The CDR3 DNA is TGTGCCAGCAGGAGCAACAGGGCCGGCACAGATACGCAGTATTTT. Translated: CASRSNRAGTDTQYF.